Detailed here is one T cell receptor beta chain. Its target is unknown. Germline CDR1 SGHRS, CDR2 YFSETQ. V was cut by 3 bases and J by 6 bases, with 13 bases left in between. The CDR3 covers 14 residues. This entry comes from a study of cytomegalovirus exposure and HLA in healthy donors. Regarding the study as a whole: Cytomegalovirus status was reportedly diagnosed by the classifier with high sensitivity and specificity. In the roughly 120 validation repertoires, a later analysis found that first-cohort TCR clusters tended to co-occur.

Assay: immunoSEQ multiplex PCR; the TCRdb copy retains only in-frame clones and omits some. The sample shows under 200,000 clones, approximately 86% of them seen only once. The chain employs TRBV5-1 and TRBJ1-3, with a possible D match to TRBD1 (6 bases). The origin of this receptor is a woman under 30 in good health and CMV-seronegative. Sequences were obtained from PBMCs. DNA for the CDR3: TGCGCCAGCAGCTCATACGACAGGACAAACACCATATATTTT. This codes for CASSSYDRTNTIYF.